The subject of this entry is one T cell receptor (beta chain). These data belong to a study of OX40 agonist ivuxolimab in advanced cancers. V lost 4 bases and J 8 bases, leaving 17 bases between the germline ends. Germline loops: CDR1 MDHEN, CDR2 SYDVKM. The CDR3 is 14 residues long. Only in-frame clones appear in the TCRdb table, and some are missing; sequencing was by immunoSEQ multiplex PCR. Counted here are about 110,000 clones, about nine tenths occurring once; the ten biggest clones make up 0.48%. The V and J genes are TRBV28 and TRBJ1-2; possible D gene TRBD1, 6 bases. The TCR originated in an adult with an advanced solid tumor such as melanoma, head and neck, liver or kidney cancer. The sequenced sample was CD4+ or CD8+ T cells sorted from blood, obtained in a trial of the OX40 agonist ivuxolimab. The CDR3 coding sequence is TGTGCCAGCAGTTACCGGGACAAAAGAACGGGCTACACCTTC. Protein: CASSYRDKRTGYTF.